A selection of T cell receptor beta chains follows, all from one sample in a study of shared clonotypes between healthy human individuals. The table came from immunoSEQ multiplex PCR; TCRdb's copy has only in-frame clones and leaves some out. The profile shows about 2 million clones, over 85% of them singletons. The sequenced sample consisted of naive CD8+ T cells sorted from blood. These TCRs come from a man aged 18-30 years in good health. The CDR3 runs from the conserved cysteine through the conserved F or W. The D gene is left open where the match is weak. Expanded clones get a size class; other rows say once, few or many, or leave the size out.

D gene,clone size,J gene,V gene,CDR3 protein,CDR3 DNA
TRBD2,NA,TRBJ2-7,TRBV7-9,CASSSGLAVSYEQYF,TGTGCCAGCAGCTCCGGACTAGCGGTTTCCTACGAGCAGTACTTC
TRBD2,NA,TRBJ2-1,TRBV12-5,CASGLDTGTSGRHFF,TGTGCTAGTGGTTTGGATACCGGGACTAGCGGGAGACACTTCTTC
TRBD1,NA,TRBJ1-6,TRBV15,CATSRPFDRVGSPLHF,TGTGCCACCAGCAGACCCTTCGACAGGGTGGGATCACCCCTCCACTTT
TRBD1,NA,TRBJ1-5,TRBV28,CASSTPPTGVPNQPQHF,TGTGCCAGCAGTACCCCTCCGACAGGGGTTCCCAATCAGCCCCAGCATTTT
NA,NA,TRBJ1-4,TRBV5-1,CASSPSGEEGNEKLFF,TGCGCCAGCAGCCCGTCGGGGGAGGAAGGGAATGAAAAACTGTTTTTT
NA,once,TRBJ2-7,TRBV2,CASSDILEGTHEQYF,TGTGCCAGCAGTGATATTTTGGAGGGCACCCACGAGCAGTACTTC
NA,NA,TRBJ2-7,TRBV7-7,CASSPTTGSYEQYF,TGTGCTAGCAGCCCAACGACGGGCTCCTACGAGCAGTACTTC
NA,NA,TRBJ1-5,TRBV6-5,CASSYYGINQPQHF,TGTGCCAGCAGTTACTATGGGATAAATCAGCCCCAGCATTTT
NA,NA,TRBJ1-5,TRBV12-5,CASGSGIQPQHF,TGTGCTAGTGGGTCGGGAATTCAGCCCCAGCATTTT
NA,NA,TRBJ2-7,TRBV5-1,CASSLGGGYEQYF,TGCGCCAGCAGCTTGGGAGGGGGCTACGAGCAGTACTTC
TRBD2,NA,TRBJ2-2,TRBV4-1,CASSFIPGLENTGELFF,TGCGCCAGCAGCTTCATCCCGGGACTAGAAAACACCGGGGAGCTGTTTTTT
NA,NA,TRBJ1-6,TRBV6-1,CASSEALGSYSYNSPLHF,TGTGCCAGCAGCGAAGCCCTTGGGTCTTACTCCTATAATTCACCCCTCCACTTT
TRBD2,NA,TRBJ2-1,TRBV7-2,CASSPTTSSGSLNEQFF,TGTGCCAGCAGCCCCACCACTTCTAGCGGGAGTCTGAATGAGCAGTTCTTC
TRBD1,NA,TRBJ2-7,TRBV27,CASSVRDRVYEQYF,TGTGCCAGCAGTGTCCGGGACAGGGTCTACGAGCAGTACTTC
NA,NA,TRBJ1-1,TRBV7-9,CASSLEATNTEAFF,TGTGCCAGCAGCTTAGAAGCTACGAACACTGAAGCTTTCTTT
NA,NA,TRBJ1-1,TRBV7-2,CASSLGITGLNTEAFF,TGTGCCAGCAGCTTAGGCATAACAGGGTTGAACACTGAAGCTTTCTTT
NA,NA,TRBJ2-1,TRBV4-1,CASSPYSSVNEQFF,TGCGCCAGCAGCCCGTATTCTTCGGTCAATGAGCAGTTCTTC
NA,NA,TRBJ2-7,TRBV5-1,CASSFGLSYEQYF,TGCGCCAGCAGCTTCGGGCTCTCCTACGAGCAGTACTTC
NA,NA,TRBJ2-3,TRBV7-6,CASRIGDASPTDTQYF,TGTGCCAGCAGGATAGGTGACGCCTCACCCACAGATACGCAGTATTTT
NA,NA,TRBJ1-1,TRBV29-1,CSVPPVMDSMGATEAFF,TGCAGCGTTCCACCTGTGATGGACAGCATGGGGGCTACTGAAGCTTTCTTT
NA,once,TRBJ1-4,TRBV15,CATSPWTNEKLFF,TGTGCCACCAGCCCGTGGACTAATGAAAAACTGTTTTTT
NA,NA,TRBJ2-3,TRBV5-6,CASTYRDGPDTQYF,TGTGCCAGCACCTACCGTGATGGTCCAGATACGCAGTATTTT
TRBD2,NA,TRBJ2-3,TRBV27,CASSNRGLAGAFSTDTQYF,TGTGCCAGCAGTAATAGGGGACTAGCGGGGGCCTTCAGCACAGATACGCAGTATTTT
NA,NA,TRBJ2-5,TRBV25-1,CASSAVEGEETQYF,TGTGCCAGCAGTGCGGTCGAGGGGGAAGAGACCCAGTACTTC
TRBD1,NA,TRBJ2-7,TRBV5-4,CASSFWTGQAGEQYF,TGTGCCAGCAGCTTTTGGACAGGGCAGGCTGGCGAGCAGTACTTC
NA,NA,TRBJ1-3,TRBV25-1,CASSEVGQGNTIYF,TGTGCCAGCAGTGAAGTAGGTCAAGGAAACACCATATATTTT
TRBD1,NA,TRBJ1-2,TRBV29-1,CSVEGTGGYGYTF,TGCAGCGTTGAGGGGACAGGGGGCTATGGCTACACCTTC
TRBD2,NA,TRBJ2-1,TRBV7-9,CASSPHTSGGVYNEQFF,TGTGCCAGCAGCCCCCATACTAGCGGGGGGGTTTACAATGAGCAGTTCTTC
NA,once,TRBJ2-7,TRBV7-9,CASSLTSWGSIYEQYF,TGTGCCAGCAGCTTAACCTCATGGGGCTCCATCTACGAGCAGTACTTC
NA,NA,TRBJ1-5,TRBV7-7,CASSSDGNQPQHF,TGTGCTAGCAGCTCCGACGGGAATCAGCCCCAGCATTTT
NA,NA,TRBJ2-7,TRBV29-1,CSVEGEGYEQYF,TGCAGCGTTGAGGGGGAAGGCTACGAGCAGTACTTC
TRBD2,NA,TRBJ2-7,TRBV5-1,CASSLWGSGDEQYF,TGCGCCAGCAGCTTGTGGGGTAGCGGGGACGAGCAGTACTTC
TRBD1,NA,TRBJ2-7,TRBV10-3,CAISDGQGAHEQYF,TGTGCCATCAGTGACGGACAGGGGGCCCACGAGCAGTACTTC
NA,NA,TRBJ1-1,TRBV19,CASRQGGMKNTEAFF,TGTGCCAGTCGTCAGGGTGGTATGAAGAACACTGAAGCTTTCTTT
NA,NA,TRBJ2-3,TRBV6-1,CASSHSGADTQYF,TGTGCCAGCAGTCACTCGGGGGCAGATACGCAGTATTTT
NA,once,TRBJ2-7,TRBV29-1,CSVEDPTTNSYEQYF,TGCAGCGTTGAAGATCCAACTACTAACTCCTACGAGCAGTACTTC
NA,NA,TRBJ2-5,TRBV7-2,CASSLDGEETQYF,TGTGCCAGCAGCTTGGACGGAGAAGAGACCCAGTACTTC
NA,NA,TRBJ2-2,TRBV9,CASSVDPGELFF,TGTGCCAGCAGCGTAGATCCCGGGGAGCTGTTTTTT
TRBD1,NA,TRBJ2-1,TRBV27,CASSDPTGPHQGFF,TGTGCCAGCAGCGACCCGACAGGGCCCCACCAGGGGTTCTTC
TRBD1,NA,TRBJ1-3,TRBV30,CAWSPGQGWDTIYF,TGTGCCTGGAGTCCAGGACAGGGATGGGACACCATATATTTT
NA,once,TRBJ1-1,TRBV5-4,CASSLLGALPAFF,TGTGCCAGCAGCTTGCTGGGGGCCTTGCCGGCTTTCTTT
NA,NA,TRBJ1-2,TRBV10-2,CARKGGVRPYTF,TGCGCCCGCAAGGGCGGCGTTCGGCCTTACACCTTC
NA,NA,TRBJ2-7,TRBV30,CAWSDGGEEGFEQYF,TGTGCCTGGAGTGACGGGGGCGAAGAGGGTTTCGAGCAGTACTTC
NA,NA,TRBJ2-3,TRBV7-9,CASSLAVGGSTDTQYF,TGTGCCAGCAGCTTAGCTGTGGGCGGGAGCACAGATACGCAGTATTTT
TRBD2,NA,TRBJ2-7,TRBV27,CASSLGLAASYEQYF,TGTGCCAGCAGTTTAGGACTAGCGGCTTCCTACGAGCAGTACTTC
NA,NA,TRBJ2-1,TRBV6-4,CASSPDYNEQFF,TGTGCCAGCAGTCCGGACTACAATGAGCAGTTCTTC
NA,NA,TRBJ2-5,TRBV5-6,CASSSGDFDETQYF,TGTGCCAGCAGCTCGGGGGACTTCGATGAGACCCAGTACTTC
NA,NA,TRBJ2-5,TRBV7-2,CASSLVSGGETQYF,TGTGCCAGCAGCTTAGTTAGCGGAGGGGAGACCCAGTACTTC
NA,NA,TRBJ2-1,TRBV4-1,CASSPIPAGLVDEQFF,TGCGCCAGCAGCCCGATCCCCGCGGGATTGGTCGATGAGCAGTTCTTC
NA,NA,TRBJ2-7,TRBV5-4,CASSHRASYEQYF,TGTGCCAGCAGTCACAGGGCGTCCTACGAGCAGTACTTC
NA,NA,TRBJ2-7,TRBV6-1,CASSEMGEVHEQYF,TGTGCCAGCAGTGAAATGGGAGAAGTCCACGAGCAGTACTTC